This T cell receptor beta chain is drawn from a study of control samples from healthy donors and cancer patients. Method: immunoSEQ multiplex PCR; TCRdb's copy keeps in-frame clones and lacks some. Among some 120,000 clones listed, about 91% were seen once. The CDR3 loop spans 16 amino acids. V was clipped by 0 bases and J by 3 bases, with 15 bases between them. Looked up from germline, CDR1 is SGHRS and CDR2 is YFSETQ. This clone has only a few counts. This chain joins TRBV5-1 and TRBJ1-2; the D is unclear. The source is a man aged 18 to 29 in good health. Sequencing input: blood. CDR3 nucleotide sequence: TGCGCCAGCAGCTTGGACGAGACCGGACTGTACTATGGCTACACCTTC. Amino acids: CASSLDETGLYYGYTF.